Here is one T cell receptor beta chain with its context. The target antigen is unknown. RNA extraction gave at least 5.5 micrograms of total RNA per sample. Trimming took off 0 bases at V and 4 bases at J, with 9 bases between the two ends. Per germline, CDR1 SEHNR and CDR2 FQNEAQ (reference sequence). This CDR3 is 14 amino acids long. Using a J-beta primer mix together with a sample-barcoded 5' primer, a second PCR was run for about 6 to 11 cycles. MiXCR, applied by TCRdb to the 5' RACE reads, yields one record per CDR3 protein. The sample has roughly 2 million distinct CDR3 sequences; 40% to 55% are singletons. This sample is drawn from a study of blood T cells in healthy people across ages. Study results and caveats: Measured against age, TCR beta diversity per million T cells decreased in a roughly linear manner.

V and J are TRBV7-9 and TRBJ1-2; TRBD1 is a possible D gene (6 bases). The TCR originated in a woman between 40 and 50 years old in good health. The sequencing input was blood. As DNA, the CDR3 is TGTGCCAGCAGCTTAGCCACGACAGGCTATGGCTACACCTTC. Translation gives CASSLATTGYGYTF.